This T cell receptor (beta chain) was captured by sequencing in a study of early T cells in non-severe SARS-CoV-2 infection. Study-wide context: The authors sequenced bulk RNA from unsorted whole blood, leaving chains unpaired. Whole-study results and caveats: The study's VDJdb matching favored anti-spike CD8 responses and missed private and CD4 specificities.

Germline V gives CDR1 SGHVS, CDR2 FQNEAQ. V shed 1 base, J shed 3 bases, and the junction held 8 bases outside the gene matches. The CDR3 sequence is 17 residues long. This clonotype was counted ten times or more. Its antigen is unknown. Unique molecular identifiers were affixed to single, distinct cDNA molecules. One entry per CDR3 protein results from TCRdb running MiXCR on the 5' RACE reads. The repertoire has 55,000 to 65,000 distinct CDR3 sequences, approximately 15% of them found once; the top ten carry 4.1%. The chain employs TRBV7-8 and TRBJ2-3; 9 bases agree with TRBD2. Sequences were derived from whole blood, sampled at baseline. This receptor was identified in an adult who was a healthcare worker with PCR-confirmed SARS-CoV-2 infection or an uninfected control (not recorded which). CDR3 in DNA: TGTGCCAGCAGCTTAGTCCCCCTAGCGGGACGAACAGATACGCAGTATTTT. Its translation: CASSLVPLAGRTDTQYF.